These T cell receptor beta chains were read from a single sample in a study of PD-1 blockade in classical Hodgkin lymphoma. Data came from immunoSEQ multiplex PCR; TCRdb stores just in-frame clones and leaves some out. The sample consists of 90,000 to 120,000 clones, about 88% of them appearing once. The starting material was peripheral blood mononuclear cells (PBMCs), obtained before the second cycle of nivolumab. The receptor set was obtained from a human donor with classical Hodgkin lymphoma. The CDR3 runs from the conserved cysteine through the conserved F or W. The order of the fields is V gene, J gene, clone size, D gene, CDR3 protein, CDR3 DNA. A D gene is named only where the DNA matches it firmly. Clone sizes are given selectively: once, few, many, or a class where the clone is expanded.

>TRBV11-2|TRBJ2-3|NA|NA
CASSRIESTDTQYF
TGTGCCAGCAGCCGTATTGAGAGCACAGATACGCAGTATTTT
>TRBV10-3|TRBJ1-2|NA|NA
CAISPDSYGYTF
TGTGCCATCAGCCCCGACAGCTATGGCTACACCTTC
>TRBV5-6|TRBJ2-7|NA|TRBD1
CASSWTGAISYEQYF
TGTGCCAGCAGCTGGACAGGGGCTATATCCTACGAGCAGTACTTC
>TRBV7-8|TRBJ2-3|NA|NA
CASSPIRIDTQYF
TGTGCCAGCAGCCCAATTCGAATAGATACGCAGTATTTT
>TRBV6-1|TRBJ1-1|NA|NA
CASSLRGDTEAFF
TGTGCCAGCAGTTTGAGAGGGGACACTGAAGCTTTCTTT
>TRBV5-4|TRBJ2-1|NA|TRBD2
CASSRRTSGPGDEQFF
TGTGCCAGCAGCAGGCGGACTAGCGGGCCGGGAGATGAGCAGTTCTTC
>TRBV4-1|TRBJ2-3|NA|NA
CASSPLGSPADTQYF
TGCGCCAGCAGCCCTTTGGGGAGTCCCGCAGATACGCAGTATTTT
>TRBV4-2|TRBJ1-2|NA|NA
CASSPREGEIYGYTF
TGTGCCAGCAGCCCACGCGAGGGAGAGATCTATGGCTACACCTTC
>TRBV9|TRBJ2-3|NA|NA
CASSVVATSSTDTQYF
TGTGCCAGCAGCGTAGTAGCTACTAGTAGCACAGATACGCAGTATTTT
>TRBV10-2|TRBJ2-3|NA|NA
CASSTTSFGTDTQYF
TGCGCCAGCAGCACTACCTCGTTTGGCACAGATACGCAGTATTTT
>TRBV4-3|TRBJ2-1|NA|NA
CASSQEGWGSEQFF
TGCGCCAGCAGCCAAGAAGGGTGGGGCAGTGAGCAGTTCTTC
>TRBV11-2|TRBJ2-3|NA|NA
CASSLASAGSLTGTDTQYF
TGTGCCAGCAGCTTAGCTTCAGCAGGATCCCTTACGGGCACAGATACGCAGTATTTT
>TRBV2|TRBJ2-5|NA|TRBD1
CASSSLQGLSDWTQYF
TGTGCCAGCAGTTCCTTACAGGGGCTCTCAGATTGGACCCAGTACTTC
>TRBV14|TRBJ2-7|NA|NA
CASSPLGGAGEQYF
TGTGCCAGCAGCCCGTTGGGGGGGGCCGGCGAGCAGTACTTC
>TRBV9|TRBJ1-2|NA|NA
CASSVETGLGYTF
TGTGCCAGCAGCGTAGAAACAGGGCTCGGCTACACCTTC
>TRBV19|TRBJ2-1|many|TRBD2
CASSPSGTSLWEGRLDEQFF
TGTGCCAGTAGCCCATCAGGGACCTCCTTGTGGGAGGGCCGACTAGATGAGCAGTTCTTC
>TRBV29-1|TRBJ1-1|NA|NA
CSVNRNTEAFF
TGCAGCGTGAACAGAAACACTGAAGCTTTCTTT
>TRBV19|TRBJ2-1|NA|TRBD2
CASSIIASGNEQFF
TGTGCCAGTAGTATTATCGCTAGCGGGAATGAGCAGTTCTTC
>TRBV2|TRBJ2-3|NA|TRBD2
CASRASGSALDTQYF
TGTGCCAGCAGAGCTAGCGGGAGCGCTCTAGATACGCAGTATTTT
>TRBV27|TRBJ1-1|NA|NA
CASLGGANTEAFF
TGTGCCAGCTTGGGAGGGGCGAACACTGAAGCTTTCTTT
>TRBV5-4|TRBJ1-2|NA|NA
CASSLKADGYGYTF
TGTGCCAGCAGTCTGAAAGCTGATGGCTATGGCTACACCTTC
>TRBV19|TRBJ1-1|NA|TRBD1
CASSIGDRATEAFF
TGTGCCAGTAGTATCGGGGACAGGGCGACTGAAGCTTTCTTT
>TRBV5-1|TRBJ2-7|NA|TRBD1
CASSLGPGGDEQYF
TGCGCCAGCAGCTTGGGGCCAGGGGGTGACGAGCAGTACTTC
>TRBV18|TRBJ2-3|NA|NA
CASSQGYSTDTQYF
TGTGCCAGCTCACAAGGGTACAGCACAGATACGCAGTATTTT
>TRBV4-2|TRBJ1-2|NA|NA
CASSTRGVGGDGYTF
TGTGCCAGCAGCACCCGGGGGGTGGGGGGAGATGGCTACACCTTC
>TRBV10-3|TRBJ2-7|NA|TRBD2
CATRLAGEPRQYF
TGTGCCACCCGCCTAGCGGGAGAACCACGGCAGTACTTC
>TRBV7-4|TRBJ1-4|once|NA
CASSSLGMGLFF
TGTGCCAGCAGCTCCTTGGGCATGGGACTGTTTTTT
>TRBV9|TRBJ2-1|NA|NA
CASSVGGLGNEQFF
TGTGCCAGCAGCGTAGGGGGGTTAGGAAATGAGCAGTTCTTC
>TRBV27|TRBJ2-7|few|NA
CASSWGRSYEQYF
TGTGCCAGCAGTTGGGGCAGATCCTACGAGCAGTACTTC
>TRBV2|TRBJ2-2|NA|TRBD2
CASSGASGRETGELFF
TGTGCCAGCAGTGGAGCTAGCGGGAGGGAAACCGGGGAGCTGTTTTTT